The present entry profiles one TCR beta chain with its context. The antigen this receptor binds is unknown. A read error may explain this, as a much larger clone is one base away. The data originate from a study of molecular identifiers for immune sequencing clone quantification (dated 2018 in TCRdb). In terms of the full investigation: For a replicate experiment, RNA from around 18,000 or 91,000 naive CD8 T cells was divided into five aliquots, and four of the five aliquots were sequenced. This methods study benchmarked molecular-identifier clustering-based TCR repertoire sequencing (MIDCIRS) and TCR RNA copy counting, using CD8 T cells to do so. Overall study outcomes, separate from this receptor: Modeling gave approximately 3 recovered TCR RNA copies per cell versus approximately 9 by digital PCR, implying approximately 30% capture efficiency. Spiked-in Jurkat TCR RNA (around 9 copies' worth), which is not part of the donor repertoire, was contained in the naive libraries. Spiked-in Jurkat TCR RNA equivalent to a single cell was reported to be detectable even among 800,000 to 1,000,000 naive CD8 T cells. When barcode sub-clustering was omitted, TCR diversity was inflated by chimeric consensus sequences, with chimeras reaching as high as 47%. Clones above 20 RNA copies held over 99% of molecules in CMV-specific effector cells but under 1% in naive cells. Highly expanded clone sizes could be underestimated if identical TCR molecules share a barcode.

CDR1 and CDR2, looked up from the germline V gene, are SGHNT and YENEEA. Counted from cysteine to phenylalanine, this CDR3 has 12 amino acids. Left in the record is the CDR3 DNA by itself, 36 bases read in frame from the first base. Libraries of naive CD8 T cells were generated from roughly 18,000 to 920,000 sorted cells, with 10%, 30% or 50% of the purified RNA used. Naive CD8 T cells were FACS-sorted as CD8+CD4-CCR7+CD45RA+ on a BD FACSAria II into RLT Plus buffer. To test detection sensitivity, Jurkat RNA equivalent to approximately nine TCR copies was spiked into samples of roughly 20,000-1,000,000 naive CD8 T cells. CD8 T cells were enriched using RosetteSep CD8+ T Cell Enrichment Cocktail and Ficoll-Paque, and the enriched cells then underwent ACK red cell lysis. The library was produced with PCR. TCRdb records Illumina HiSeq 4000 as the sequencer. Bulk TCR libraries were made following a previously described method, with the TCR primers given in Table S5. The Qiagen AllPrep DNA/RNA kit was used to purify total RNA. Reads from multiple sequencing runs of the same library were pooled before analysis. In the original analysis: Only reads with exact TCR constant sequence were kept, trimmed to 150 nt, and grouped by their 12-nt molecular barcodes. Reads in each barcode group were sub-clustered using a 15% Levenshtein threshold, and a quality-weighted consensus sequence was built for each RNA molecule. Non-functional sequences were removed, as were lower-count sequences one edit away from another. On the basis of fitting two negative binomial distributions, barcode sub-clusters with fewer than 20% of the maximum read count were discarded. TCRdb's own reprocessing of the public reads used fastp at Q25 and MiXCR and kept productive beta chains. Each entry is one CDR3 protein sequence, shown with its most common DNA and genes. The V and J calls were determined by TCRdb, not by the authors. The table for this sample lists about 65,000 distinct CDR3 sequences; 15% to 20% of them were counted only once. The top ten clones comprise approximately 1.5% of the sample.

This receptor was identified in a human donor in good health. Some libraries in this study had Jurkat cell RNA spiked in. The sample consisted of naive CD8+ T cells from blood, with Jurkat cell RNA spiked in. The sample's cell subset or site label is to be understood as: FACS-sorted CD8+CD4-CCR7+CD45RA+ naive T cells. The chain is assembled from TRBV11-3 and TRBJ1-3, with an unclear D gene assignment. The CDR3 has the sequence CARSPLRNTIYF. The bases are TGTGCCCGCAGCCCACTACGGAACACCATATATTTT.